These T cell receptor beta chains were read from a single sample in a study of blood T cell repertoires in COVID-19. Sequencing used immunoSEQ multiplex PCR; TCRdb keeps in-frame clones, though not all of them. This sample has roughly 300,000 clones; over 75% occur once, and the top ten carry around 8%. Sequenced material: peripheral blood. These receptors originate from a woman in her 50s who had recovered from COVID-19. Both conserved end residues are part of each CDR3. Fields, in order: V gene, CDR3 protein.

TRBV6-6,CASSTTGTGSNQPQHF
TRBV9,CASSITGAGNTIYF
TRBV9,CASSSLGQGQDGYTF
TRBV6-2/TRBV6-3,CASSYSGDTIYF
TRBV10-1,CASSRDLGTEAFF
TRBV30,CAWSVSPRNEQFF
TRBV10-3,CAISEANQPQHF
TRBV3-1/TRBV3-2,CASSRRADEAFF
TRBV27,CASSGQGSSTEAFF
TRBV4-3,CASSQDLGPNTGELFF
TRBV6-5,CASRDTSYGYTF
TRBV5-4,CASRLTGSGTEAFF